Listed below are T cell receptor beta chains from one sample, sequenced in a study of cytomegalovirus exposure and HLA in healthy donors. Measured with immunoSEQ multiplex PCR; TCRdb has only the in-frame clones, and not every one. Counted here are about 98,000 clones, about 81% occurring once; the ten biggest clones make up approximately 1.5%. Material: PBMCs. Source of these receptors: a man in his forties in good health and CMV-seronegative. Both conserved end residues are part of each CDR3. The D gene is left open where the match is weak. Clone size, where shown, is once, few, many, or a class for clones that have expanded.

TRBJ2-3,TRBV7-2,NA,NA,TGTGCCAGCAGCGGGAGAGATACGCAGTATTTT,CASSGRDTQYF
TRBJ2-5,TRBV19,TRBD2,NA,TGTGCCAGCAGCGGGGGGCCATGGCAAGAGACCCAGTACTTC,CASSGGPWQETQYF
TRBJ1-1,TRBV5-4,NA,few,TGTGCCAGCAGCTTGGCCACAAACACTGAAGCTTTCTTT,CASSLATNTEAFF
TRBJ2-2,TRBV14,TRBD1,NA,TGTGCCAGCAGCCCCCAATTCGGGGACAGAAGTCGGGCGGCCGGGGAGCTGTTTTTT,CASSPQFGDRSRAAGELFF
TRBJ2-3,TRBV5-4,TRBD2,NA,TGTGCCAGCAGCTTGGTTGGGCGGCGGGGGGGCGAAGATACGCAGTATTTT,CASSLVGRRGGEDTQYF
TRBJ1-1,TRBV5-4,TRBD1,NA,TGTGCCAGCAGCTTGCGGCAGGGGGCTTACACTGAAGCTTTCTTT,CASSLRQGAYTEAFF
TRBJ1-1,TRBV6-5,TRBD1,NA,TGTGCCAGCAGTTACGCGGACAGGGCGAACACTGAAGCTTTCTTT,CASSYADRANTEAFF
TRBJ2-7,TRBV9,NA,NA,TGTGCCAGCAGCGTAGGGGGTGGGGGACTCTACGAGCAGTACTTC,CASSVGGGGLYEQYF
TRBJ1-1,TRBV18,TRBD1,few,TGTGCCAGCTCAACCGCCGGGACAGGCCTCATGAACACTGAAGCTTTCTTT,CASSTAGTGLMNTEAFF
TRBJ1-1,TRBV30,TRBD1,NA,TGTGCCTGGGAGGGAGGGACAGGGTTTACTGAAGCTTTCTTT,CAWEGGTGFTEAFF
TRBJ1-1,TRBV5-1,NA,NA,TGCGCCAGCAGCTTGGCCACAGGGACCACTGAAGCTTTCTTT,CASSLATGTTEAFF
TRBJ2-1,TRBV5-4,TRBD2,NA,TGTGCCAGCCAGAGCGGGGGGGCCTACAATGAGCAGTTCTTC,CASQSGGAYNEQFF
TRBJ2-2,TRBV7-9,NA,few,TGTGCCAGCAGCTTTACAGCCAACACCGGGGAGCTGTTTTTT,CASSFTANTGELFF
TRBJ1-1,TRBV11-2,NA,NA,TGTGCCAGCAGCTTAGGTAGTTTAGAAGCTTTCTTT,CASSLGSLEAFF
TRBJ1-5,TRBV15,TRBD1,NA,TGCGCCACCAGCATTGACAGGGGGGTTAATCAGCCCCAGCATTTT,CATSIDRGVNQPQHF
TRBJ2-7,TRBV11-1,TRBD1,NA,TGTGCCAGCAGCTTAAACTACGAGGGCAGGGGGAAGCCCTACGAGCAGTACTTC,CASSLNYEGRGKPYEQYF
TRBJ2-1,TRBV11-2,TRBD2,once,TGTGCCAGCACCCCGTCGGGGGGGTACAATGAGCAGTTCTTC,CASTPSGGYNEQFF
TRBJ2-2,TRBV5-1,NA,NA,TGCGCCAGCAGGTCCCGGTTGGGGCAGACGAACACCGGGGAGCTGTTTTTT,CASRSRLGQTNTGELFF
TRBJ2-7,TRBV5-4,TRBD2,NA,TGTGCCAGCAGCTTGGGGAGTAGCGGGGGGAGCTACGAGCAGTACTTC,CASSLGSSGGSYEQYF
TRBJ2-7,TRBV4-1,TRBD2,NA,TGCGCCAGCAGCCAAGATGATGCGGGGGTTACCTACGAGCAGTACTTC,CASSQDDAGVTYEQYF
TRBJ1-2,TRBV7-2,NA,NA,TGTGCCAGCCAAAGGTACAGGGCGGGTTATGGCTACACCTTC,CASQRYRAGYGYTF
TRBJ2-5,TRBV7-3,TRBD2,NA,TGTGCCAGCGCCGGGACTAGCAAAGAGACCCAGTACTTC,CASAGTSKETQYF
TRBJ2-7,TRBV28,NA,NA,TGTGCCAGCAGGCCTCGGGGGGCGCTGGGGAACGAGCAGTACTTC,CASRPRGALGNEQYF
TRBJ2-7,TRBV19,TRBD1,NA,TGTGCCAGTACTGCGACAGGGGGCTACGAGCAGTACTTC,CASTATGGYEQYF
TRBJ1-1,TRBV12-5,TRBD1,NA,TGTGCTAGTGGTTTGCAGGGGGCAACTGAAGCTTTCTTT,CASGLQGATEAFF
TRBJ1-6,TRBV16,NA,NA,TGTGCCAGCAGCCTCCGGGTGAATAATTCACCCCTCCACTTT,CASSLRVNNSPLHF
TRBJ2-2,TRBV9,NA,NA,TGTGCCAGCAGCTTATCAGACACCGGGGAGCTGTTTTTT,CASSLSDTGELFF
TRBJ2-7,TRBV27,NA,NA,TGTGCCAGCAGCTTCTCAGGGGGGCACGAGCAGTACTTC,CASSFSGGHEQYF
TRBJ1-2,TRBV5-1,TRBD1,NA,TGCGCCAGCAGCTTGGGCAGACAGGGGGCCGGCGGCTACACCTTC,CASSLGRQGAGGYTF
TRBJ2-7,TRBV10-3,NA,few,TGTGCCATCAAGGATACAGGGTCCTACGAGCAGTACTTC,CAIKDTGSYEQYF
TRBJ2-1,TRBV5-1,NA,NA,TGCGCCAGCAGCCCCCCGAGCGATGAGCAGTTCTTC,CASSPPSDEQFF
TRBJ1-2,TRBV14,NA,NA,TGTGCCAGCAGCCAAGATCGTGGCTTGAAATATGGCTACACCTTC,CASSQDRGLKYGYTF
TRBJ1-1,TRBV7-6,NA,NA,TGTGCCAGCAGCCCAGGTGGTGACACTGAAGCTTTCTTT,CASSPGGDTEAFF
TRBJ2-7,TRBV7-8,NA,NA,TGTGCCAGCAGCTTCGATAGCGCATACGAGCAGTACTTC,CASSFDSAYEQYF
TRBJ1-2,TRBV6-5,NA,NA,TGTGCCAGCAGTAAGACAGGTCCTTATGATGGCTACACCTTC,CASSKTGPYDGYTF
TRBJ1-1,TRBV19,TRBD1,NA,TGTGCCAGCCGGGACAGTTGGATTGCTTTCTTT,CASRDSWIAFF
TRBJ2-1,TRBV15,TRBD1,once,TGTGCCACCAGCAGAAGACAGGGTCGGTACAATGAGCAGTTCTTC,CATSRRQGRYNEQFF
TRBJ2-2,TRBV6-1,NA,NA,TGTGCCAGCAGTCTAGGACTGATAAACACCGGGGAGCTGTTTTTT,CASSLGLINTGELFF
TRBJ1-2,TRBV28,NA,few,TGTGCCAGCAGTTTAATCTTTTCTGGAGAGAACCCCGGGTACACCTTC,CASSLIFSGENPGYTF